A single sample gave rise to the 2 T cell receptor beta chains below, sequenced in a study of CD8 T cells in Susac syndrome (dated by TCRdb to about 2019). Library method: the immunoSEQ multiplex PCR assay. RNA was extracted using the RNeasy kit, and about 0.45 to 1 ug of the RNA was reverse transcribed with random hexamers. TCRdb reprocessing: public reads trimmed at Q25 with fastp, clones called with MiXCR, in-frame beta chains kept. Here each entry gathers all rows of one CDR3 protein and keeps the most common genes and DNA. Across this sample there are about 150,000 distinct CDR3 sequences, with roughly 95% seen only once. The ten biggest clones cover around 0.12% of the sample. Sequencing was carried out using CD4+ T cells from PBMCs. The source of these receptors is a human donor with Susac syndrome.

V gene TRBV29-1 combines with J gene TRBJ2-1, with TRBD1 matching over 9 bases. Germline V gene lookup returns CDR1 SQVTM and CDR2 ANQGSEA. V lost 0 bases, J lost 1 base, and 7 bases stayed unmatched. The CDR3 length is 17 residues. This CDR3 is CSVEDLGTGISYNEQFF. DNA of the CDR3: TGCAGCGTTGAAGATCTTGGGACAGGGATTTCCTACAATGAGCAGTTCTTC.

This clonotype showed up just once. The chain employs TRBV15 and TRBJ1-4; D unclear. The CDR3 is made up of 13 amino acids. Trimming removed 6 bases from V and 6 bases from J, with 11 bases in between. Germline CDR1 and CDR2: LNHNV and YYDKDF (reference sequence). The CDR3 DNA reads as TGTGCCACCAGGGTCGGGGTCCATGAAAAACTGTTTTTT. Translation: CATRVGVHEKLFF.